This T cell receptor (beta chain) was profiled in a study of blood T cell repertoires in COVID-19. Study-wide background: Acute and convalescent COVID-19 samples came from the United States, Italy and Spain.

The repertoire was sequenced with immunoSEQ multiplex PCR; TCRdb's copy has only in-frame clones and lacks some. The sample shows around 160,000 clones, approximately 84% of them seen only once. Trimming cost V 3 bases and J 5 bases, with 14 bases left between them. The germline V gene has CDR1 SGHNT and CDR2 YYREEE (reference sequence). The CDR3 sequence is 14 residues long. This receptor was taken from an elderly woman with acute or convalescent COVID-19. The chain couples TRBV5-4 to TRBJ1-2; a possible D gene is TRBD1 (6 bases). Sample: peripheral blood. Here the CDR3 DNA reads TGTGCCAGCAGCTCCAGGGAGGGGGAGTATGGCTACACCTTC. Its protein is CASSSREGEYGYTF.